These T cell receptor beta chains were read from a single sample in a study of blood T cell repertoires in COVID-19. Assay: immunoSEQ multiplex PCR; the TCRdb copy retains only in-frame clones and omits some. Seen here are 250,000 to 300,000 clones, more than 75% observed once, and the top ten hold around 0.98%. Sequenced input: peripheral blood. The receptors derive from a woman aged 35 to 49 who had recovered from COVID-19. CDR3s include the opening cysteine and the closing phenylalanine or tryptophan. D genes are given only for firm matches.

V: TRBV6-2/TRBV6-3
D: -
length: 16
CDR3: CASSYPSGTLNTEAFF

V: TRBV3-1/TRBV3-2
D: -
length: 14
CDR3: CASSLWQTQETQYF

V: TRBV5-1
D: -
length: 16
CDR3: CASSLGSSGSTDTQYF

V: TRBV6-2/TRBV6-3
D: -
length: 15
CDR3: CASSYWQGSPDTQYF

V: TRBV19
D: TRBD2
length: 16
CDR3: CASSRASGVPYNEQFF

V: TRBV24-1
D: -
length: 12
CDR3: CATGQSNYGYTF

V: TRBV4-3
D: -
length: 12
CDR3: CASSPGQSPLHF

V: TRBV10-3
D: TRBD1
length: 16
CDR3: CAISESGDRSYNEQFF

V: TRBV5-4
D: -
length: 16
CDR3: CASSGLGGALSYEQYF

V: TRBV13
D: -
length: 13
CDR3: CASSLLGRETQYF

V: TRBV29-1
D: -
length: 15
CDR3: CSVLLPLSGANVLTF

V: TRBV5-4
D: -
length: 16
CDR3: CASSLRRGPPYNEQFF

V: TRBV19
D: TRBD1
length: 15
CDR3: CASSIGQGANYGYTF

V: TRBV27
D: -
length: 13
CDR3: CASSLSRGTEAFF

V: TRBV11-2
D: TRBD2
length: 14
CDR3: CASARAGVVNEQFF

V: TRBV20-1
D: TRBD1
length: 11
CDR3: CSARGQPGYTF

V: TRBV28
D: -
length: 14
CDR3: CASSPGGRNTEAFF

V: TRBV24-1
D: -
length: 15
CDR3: CATSDPWAGRHGYTF

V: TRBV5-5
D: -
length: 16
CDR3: CASSKRGGRDPGELFF

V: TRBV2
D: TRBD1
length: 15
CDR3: CASTTGTGGGGPQHF

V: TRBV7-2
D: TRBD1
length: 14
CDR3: CASSEWGQGNTQYF

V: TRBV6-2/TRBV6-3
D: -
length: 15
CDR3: CASSYGQGISYEQYF

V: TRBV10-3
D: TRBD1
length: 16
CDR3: CAISGPGGSNTGELFF

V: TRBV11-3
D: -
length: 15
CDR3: CASSRPHRDDYEQYF

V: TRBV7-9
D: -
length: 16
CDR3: CASSTASGPGTGELFF

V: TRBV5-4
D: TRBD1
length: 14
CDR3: CASSLGQGAYGYTF

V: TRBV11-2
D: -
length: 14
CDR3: CATRAGHGEGGYTF

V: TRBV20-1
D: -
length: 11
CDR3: CSASSAGTQYF

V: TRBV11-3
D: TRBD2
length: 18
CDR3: CASSPGTSGRKNTGELFF

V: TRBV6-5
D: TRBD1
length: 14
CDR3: CASSPRGPHYEQYF

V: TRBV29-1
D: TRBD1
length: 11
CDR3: CSVGTDTEAFF

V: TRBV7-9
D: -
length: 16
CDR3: CASSPPLQDTQETQYF

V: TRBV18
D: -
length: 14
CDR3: CASSPSAGQYEQYF

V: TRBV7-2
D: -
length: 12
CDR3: CASRQVPGELFF

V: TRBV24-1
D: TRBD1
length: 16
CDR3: CATSDPTGAGNQPQHF

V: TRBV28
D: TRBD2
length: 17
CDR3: CASSTGLAGGYQGTQYF

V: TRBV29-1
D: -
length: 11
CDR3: CGGAPGTEAFF

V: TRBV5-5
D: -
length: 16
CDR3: CASSLGRVSPFYGYTF

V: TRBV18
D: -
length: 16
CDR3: CASSRQVKHSNQPQHF

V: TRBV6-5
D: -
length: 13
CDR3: CASSSTGRGAQYF

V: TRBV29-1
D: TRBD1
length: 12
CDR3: CSVVQGGTEAFF

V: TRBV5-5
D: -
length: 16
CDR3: CASKSPVRGLQETQYF

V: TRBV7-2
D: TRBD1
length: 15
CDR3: CASSLGPQGARGYTF

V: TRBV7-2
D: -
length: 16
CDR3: CASSPSVRGGSSPLHF

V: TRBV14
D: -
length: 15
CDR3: CASSPRPGGYYEQYF

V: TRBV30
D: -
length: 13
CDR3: CAWTHGGARIQYF

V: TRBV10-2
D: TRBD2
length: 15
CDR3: CASRGTLAGYNEQFF

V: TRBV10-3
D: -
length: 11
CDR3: CAISEWGVPYF

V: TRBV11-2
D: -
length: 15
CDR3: CASSLADSPTDTQYF

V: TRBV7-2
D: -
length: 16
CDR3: CASSPRAAGRGGIQYF

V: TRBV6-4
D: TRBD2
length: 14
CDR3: CASRVLAGRNEQYF

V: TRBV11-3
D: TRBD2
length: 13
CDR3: CASSRGVTGELFF

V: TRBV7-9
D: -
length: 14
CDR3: CASSLLGAADGYTF

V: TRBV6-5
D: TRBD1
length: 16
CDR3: CASSSWTGGYNSPLHF

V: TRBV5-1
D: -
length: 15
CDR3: CASSLAGQTGETQYF